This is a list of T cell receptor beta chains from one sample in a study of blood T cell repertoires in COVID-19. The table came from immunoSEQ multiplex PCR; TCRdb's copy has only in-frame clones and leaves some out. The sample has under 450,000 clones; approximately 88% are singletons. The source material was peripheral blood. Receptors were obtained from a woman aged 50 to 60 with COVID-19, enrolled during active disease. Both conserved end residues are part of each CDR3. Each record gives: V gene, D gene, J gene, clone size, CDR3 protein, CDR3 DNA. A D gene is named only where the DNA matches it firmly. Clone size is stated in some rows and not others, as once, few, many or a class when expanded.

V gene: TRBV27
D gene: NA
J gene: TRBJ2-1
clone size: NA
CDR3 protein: CASGRLGPYNEQFF
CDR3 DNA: TGTGCCAGCGGAAGACTAGGTCCCTACAATGAGCAGTTCTTC

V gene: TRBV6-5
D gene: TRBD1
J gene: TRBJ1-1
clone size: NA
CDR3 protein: CASSTRDRGRTEAFF
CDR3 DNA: TGTGCCAGCAGTACCCGCGACAGGGGGCGAACTGAAGCTTTCTTT

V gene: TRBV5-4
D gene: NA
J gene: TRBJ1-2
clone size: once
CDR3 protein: CASSPEEWYGYTF
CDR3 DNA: TGTGCCAGCAGCCCTGAAGAGTGGTATGGCTACACCTTC

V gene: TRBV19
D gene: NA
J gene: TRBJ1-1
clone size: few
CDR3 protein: CASSIRVINTEAFF
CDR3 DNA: TGTGCCAGTAGTATTCGGGTAATTAACACTGAAGCTTTCTTT

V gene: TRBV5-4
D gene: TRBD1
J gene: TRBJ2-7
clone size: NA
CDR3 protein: CASRSGQADFYEQYF
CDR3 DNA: TGTGCCAGCAGGTCGGGACAGGCAGATTTCTACGAGCAGTACTTC

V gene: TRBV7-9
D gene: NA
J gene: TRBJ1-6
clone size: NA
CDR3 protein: CASSGGGGSPLHF
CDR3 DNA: TGTGCCAGCAGCGGCGGGGGGGGTTCACCCCTCCACTTT

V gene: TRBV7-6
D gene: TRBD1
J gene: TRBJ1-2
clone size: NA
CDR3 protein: CASSLLGTGESGYTF
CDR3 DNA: TGTGCCAGCAGCTTACTCGGGACAGGGGAGAGTGGCTACACCTTC

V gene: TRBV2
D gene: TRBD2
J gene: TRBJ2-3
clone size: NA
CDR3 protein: CASSYRRDYTDTQYF
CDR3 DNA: TGTGCCAGCAGCTACCGCCGGGACTATACAGATACGCAGTATTTT

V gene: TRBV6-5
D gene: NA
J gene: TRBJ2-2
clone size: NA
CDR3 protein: CASSLQGWGTGELFF
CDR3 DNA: TGTGCCAGCAGTCTACAGGGCTGGGGCACCGGGGAGCTGTTTTTT

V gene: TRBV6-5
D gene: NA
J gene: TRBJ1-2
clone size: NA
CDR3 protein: CASSYYGLLPNGYTF
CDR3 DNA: TGTGCCAGCAGTTACTATGGTCTATTACCCAATGGCTACACCTTC

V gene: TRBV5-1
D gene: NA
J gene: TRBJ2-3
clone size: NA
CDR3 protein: CASSLAGLTDTQYF
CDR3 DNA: TGCGCCAGCAGCTTGGCGGGACTCACAGATACGCAGTATTTT

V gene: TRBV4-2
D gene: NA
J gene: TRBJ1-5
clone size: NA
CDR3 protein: CASSQNPGGNNQPQHF
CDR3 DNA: TGTGCCAGCAGCCAAAACCCCGGGGGTAACAATCAGCCCCAGCATTTT

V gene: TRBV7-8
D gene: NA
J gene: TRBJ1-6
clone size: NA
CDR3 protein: CASRTTTGFANSPLHF
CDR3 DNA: TGTGCCAGCAGGACTACGACAGGCTTCGCAAATTCACCCCTCCACTTT

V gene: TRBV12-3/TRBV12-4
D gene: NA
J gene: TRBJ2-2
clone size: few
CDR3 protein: CASSLGGPGELFF
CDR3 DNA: TGTGCCAGCAGTTTGGGTGGGCCCGGGGAGCTGTTTTTT

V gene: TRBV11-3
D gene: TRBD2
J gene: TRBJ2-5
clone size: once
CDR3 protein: CASSLGTSGDQETQYF
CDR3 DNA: TGTGCCAGCAGCTTAGGTACTAGCGGGGACCAAGAGACCCAGTACTTC

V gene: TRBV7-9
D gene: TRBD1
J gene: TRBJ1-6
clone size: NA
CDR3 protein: CASSLTGGDSPLHF
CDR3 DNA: TGTGCCAGCAGCTTAACAGGGGGAGATTCACCCCTCCACTTT

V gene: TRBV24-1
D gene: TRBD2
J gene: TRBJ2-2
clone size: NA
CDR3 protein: CATSPPGGAELFF
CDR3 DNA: TGTGCCACCAGTCCCCCGGGGGGAGCGGAGCTGTTTTTT

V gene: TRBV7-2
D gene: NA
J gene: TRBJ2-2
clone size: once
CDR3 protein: CASSFGTWNTGELFF
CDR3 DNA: TGTGCCAGCAGCTTCGGGACATGGAACACCGGGGAGCTGTTTTTT

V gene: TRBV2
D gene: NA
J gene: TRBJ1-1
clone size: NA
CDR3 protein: CASSEQGLTELNTEAFF
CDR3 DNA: TGTGCCAGCAGTGAGCAGGGTTTGACAGAACTGAACACTGAAGCTTTCTTT

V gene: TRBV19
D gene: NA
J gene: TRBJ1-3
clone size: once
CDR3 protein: CASSLGLGNTIYF
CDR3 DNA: TGTGCCAGTAGTCTGGGGCTTGGAAACACCATATATTTT

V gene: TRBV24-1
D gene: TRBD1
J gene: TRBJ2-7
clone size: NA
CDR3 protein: CATRGTASYEQYF
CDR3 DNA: TGTGCCACCAGGGGGACAGCCTCCTACGAGCAGTACTTC

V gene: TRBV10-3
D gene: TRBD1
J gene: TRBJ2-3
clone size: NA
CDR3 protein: CAATPRDRDEDTQYF
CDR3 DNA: TGTGCCGCTACCCCGCGGGACAGGGATGAAGATACGCAGTATTTT

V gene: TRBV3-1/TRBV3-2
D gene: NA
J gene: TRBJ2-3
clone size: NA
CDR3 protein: CASSQDPAAGQDTQYF
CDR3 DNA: TGTGCCAGCAGCCAAGATCCGGCGGCGGGGCAAGATACGCAGTATTTT

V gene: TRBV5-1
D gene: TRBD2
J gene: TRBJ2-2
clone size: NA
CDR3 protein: CASSPLIGGAKTGELFF
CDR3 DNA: TGCGCCAGCAGCCCTCTCATCGGGGGGGCCAAAACCGGGGAGCTGTTTTTT

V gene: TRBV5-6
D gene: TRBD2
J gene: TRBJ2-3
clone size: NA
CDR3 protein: CASSFGGGATDTQYF
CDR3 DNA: TGTGCCAGCAGCTTTGGCGGGGGGGCGACAGATACGCAGTATTTT

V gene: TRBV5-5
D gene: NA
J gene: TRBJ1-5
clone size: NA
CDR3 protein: CASSLWTVQNQPQHF
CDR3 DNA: TGTGCCAGCAGCTTGTGGACAGTGCAAAATCAGCCCCAGCATTTT

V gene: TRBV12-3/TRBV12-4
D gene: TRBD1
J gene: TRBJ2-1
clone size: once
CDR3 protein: CASSFQGDRGQFF
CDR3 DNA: TGTGCCAGCAGTTTTCAGGGTGACAGGGGTCAGTTCTTC

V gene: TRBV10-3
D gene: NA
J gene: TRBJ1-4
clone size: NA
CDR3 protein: CATNRATNEKLFF
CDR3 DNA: TGTGCCACCAACAGGGCAACTAATGAAAAACTGTTTTTT

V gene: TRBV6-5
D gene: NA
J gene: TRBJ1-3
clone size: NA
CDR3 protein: CASIGVGAVGNTIYF
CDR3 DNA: TGTGCCAGCATTGGGGTAGGGGCAGTAGGAAACACCATATATTTT

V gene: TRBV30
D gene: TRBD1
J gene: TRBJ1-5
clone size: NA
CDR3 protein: CAWTGGGNQPQHF
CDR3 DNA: TGTGCCTGGACAGGGGGCGGCAATCAGCCCCAGCATTTT

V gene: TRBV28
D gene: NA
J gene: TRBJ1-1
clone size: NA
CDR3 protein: CASSLLGTGSEAFF
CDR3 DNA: TGTGCCAGCAGTTTATTGGGTACAGGGTCTGAAGCTTTCTTT

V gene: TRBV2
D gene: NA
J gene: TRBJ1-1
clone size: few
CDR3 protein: CASTREVNTEAFF
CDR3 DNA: TGTGCCAGCACCCGAGAAGTGAACACTGAAGCTTTCTTT

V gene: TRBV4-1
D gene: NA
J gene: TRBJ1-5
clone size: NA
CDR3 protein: CASSQVAGSVGNQPQHF
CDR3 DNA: TGCGCCAGCAGCCAAGTAGCGGGAAGTGTCGGCAATCAGCCCCAGCATTTT